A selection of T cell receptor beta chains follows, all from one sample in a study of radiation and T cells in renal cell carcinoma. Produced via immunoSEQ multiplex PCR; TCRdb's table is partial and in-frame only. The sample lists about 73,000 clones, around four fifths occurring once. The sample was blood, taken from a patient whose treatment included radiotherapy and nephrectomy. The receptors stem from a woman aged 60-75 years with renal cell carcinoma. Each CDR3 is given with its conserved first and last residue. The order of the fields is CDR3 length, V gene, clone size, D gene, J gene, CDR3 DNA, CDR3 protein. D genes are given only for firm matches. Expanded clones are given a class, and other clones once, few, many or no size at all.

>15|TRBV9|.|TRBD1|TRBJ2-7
TGTGCCAGCAGCGTCGGGGACAGCCTTAATGGTGAGCAGTACTTC
CASSVGDSLNGEQYF
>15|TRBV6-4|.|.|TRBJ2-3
TGTGCCAGCAGCCCCATGGGGGGCACCACAGATACGCAGTATTTT
CASSPMGGTTDTQYF
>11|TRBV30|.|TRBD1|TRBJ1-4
TGTGCCTGGGGAGACAGGGTGAAACTGTTTTTT
CAWGDRVKLFF
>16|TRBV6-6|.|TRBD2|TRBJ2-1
TGTGCCAGCAGTTACTCGGGAGGGACTTACTACAATGAGCAGTTCTTC
CASSYSGGTYYNEQFF
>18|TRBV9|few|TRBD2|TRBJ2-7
TGTGCCAGCAGCTCCCCCGTTAGCGGGAGGGCACCCAAGGACGAGCAGTACTTC
CASSSPVSGRAPKDEQYF
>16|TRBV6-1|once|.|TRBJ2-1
TGTGCCAGCAGTGTGGACCTCACTTGGGGGTACAATGAGCAGTTCTTC
CASSVDLTWGYNEQFF
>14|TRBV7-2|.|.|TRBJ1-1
TGTGCCAGCAGCCGAGTCCCGGGGACCACTGAAGCTTTCTTT
CASSRVPGTTEAFF
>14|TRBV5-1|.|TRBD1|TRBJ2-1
TGCGCCAGCACTCCGGGACAGACCTACAATGAGCAGTTCTTC
CASTPGQTYNEQFF
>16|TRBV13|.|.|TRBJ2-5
TGTGCCAGCAGCATTGAGCCGGACAGTCGGAGGGAGACCCAGTACTTC
CASSIEPDSRRETQYF
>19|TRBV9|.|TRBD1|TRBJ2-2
TGTGCCAGCAGCCTAGGGACAGGGGATCCCCGCGCGAACACCGGGGAGCTGTTTTTT
CASSLGTGDPRANTGELFF
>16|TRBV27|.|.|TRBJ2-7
TGTGCCAGCAGTTCAGTCCCGGGACTTAGCTCCTACGAGCAGTACTTC
CASSSVPGLSSYEQYF
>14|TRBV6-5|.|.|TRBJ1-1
TGTGCCAGCAATCCCGAGTGGGGGAACACTGAAGCTTTCTTT
CASNPEWGNTEAFF
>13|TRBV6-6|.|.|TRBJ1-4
TGTGCCAGCGCCCTGGCGGTAGTGGAAAAACTGTTTTTT
CASALAVVEKLFF
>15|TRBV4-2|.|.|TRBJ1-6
TGTGCCAGCAGCCAAGATGACAGGTCTAATTCACCCCTCCACTTT
CASSQDDRSNSPLHF
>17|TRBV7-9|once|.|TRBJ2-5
TGTGCCAGCAGCTTAGGTGGGGGGTTGGGGCAGCAAGAGACCCAGTACTTC
CASSLGGGLGQQETQYF
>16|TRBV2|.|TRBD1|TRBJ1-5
TGTGCCAGCAGTGGGGGCAGGGGGCTAGGCAATCAGCCCCAGCATTTT
CASSGGRGLGNQPQHF
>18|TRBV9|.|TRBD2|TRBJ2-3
TGTGCCAGCAGCGTAGGTCCGGCGGGGGGGTTTAGCACAGATACGCAGTATTTT
CASSVGPAGGFSTDTQYF
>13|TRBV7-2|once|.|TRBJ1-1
TGTGCCAGCGGTCGGGTGTTGGGCACTGAAGCTTTCTTT
CASGRVLGTEAFF
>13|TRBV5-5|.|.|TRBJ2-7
TGTGGGACACAAGAGTTAGAATCTGGCGAGCAGTACTTC
CGTQELESGEQYF
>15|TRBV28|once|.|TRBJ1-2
TGTGCCAGCAGGCAACCGGGTAGGGACCTCTATGGCTACACCTTC
CASRQPGRDLYGYTF